This T cell receptor (beta chain) emerged from a study of blood T cell repertoires in COVID-19. Some clones are missing from TCRdb's copy, which holds only in-frame ones; the method was immunoSEQ multiplex PCR. This sample yields roughly 80,000 clones, of which roughly four fifths are seen a single time; roughly 9% belongs to the top ten. Trimming stripped 4 bases from V and 4 bases from J, with 8 bases between. The CDR3 length is 13 residues. Per germline, CDR1 SEHNR and CDR2 FQNEAQ (reference sequence). The sequenced sample consisted of peripheral blood. The clonotype was recovered from a human donor in a cohort sampled during active COVID-19. V and J are TRBV7-9 and TRBJ1-5, with D possibly matching TRBD1 (5 bases). The CDR3 spells CASSSTGNQPQHF. The CDR3 bases are TGTGCCAGCAGCTCTACAGGAAATCAGCCCCAGCATTTT. The full variable domain, with the rest looked up from reference TRBV7-9 and TRBJ1-5, is DTGVSQNPRHKITKRGQNVTFRCDPISEHNRLYWYRQTLGQGPEFLTYFQNEAQLEKSRLLSDRFSAERPKGSFSTLEIQRTEQGDSAMYLCASSSTGNQPQHFGDGTRLSIL.